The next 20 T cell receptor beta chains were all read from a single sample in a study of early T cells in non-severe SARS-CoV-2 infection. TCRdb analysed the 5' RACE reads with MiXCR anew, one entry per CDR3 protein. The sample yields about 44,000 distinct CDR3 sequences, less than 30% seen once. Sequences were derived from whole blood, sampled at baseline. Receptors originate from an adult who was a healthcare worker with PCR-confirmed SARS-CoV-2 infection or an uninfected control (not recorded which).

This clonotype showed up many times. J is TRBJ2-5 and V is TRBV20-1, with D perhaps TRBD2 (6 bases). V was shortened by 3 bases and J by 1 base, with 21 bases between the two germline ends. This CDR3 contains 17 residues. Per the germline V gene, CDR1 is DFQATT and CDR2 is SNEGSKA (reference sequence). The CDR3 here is CSASMSSSEYFQETQYF. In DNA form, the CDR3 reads TGCAGTGCTAGTATGTCGTCTAGCGAGTACTTCCAAGAGACCCAGTACTTC.

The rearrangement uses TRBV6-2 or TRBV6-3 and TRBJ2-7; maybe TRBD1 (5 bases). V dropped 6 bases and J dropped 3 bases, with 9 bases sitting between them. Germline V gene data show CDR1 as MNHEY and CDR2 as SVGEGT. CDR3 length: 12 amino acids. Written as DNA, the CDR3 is TGTGCCAGCAGAGGACACATCTACGAGCAGTACTTC. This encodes CASRGHIYEQYF.

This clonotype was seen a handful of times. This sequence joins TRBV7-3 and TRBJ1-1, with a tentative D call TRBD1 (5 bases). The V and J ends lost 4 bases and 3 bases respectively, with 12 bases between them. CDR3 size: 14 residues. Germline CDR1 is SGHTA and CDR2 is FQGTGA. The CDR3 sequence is CASSSGGMDTEAFF. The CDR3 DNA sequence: TGTGCCAGCAGCTCCGGGGGGATGGACACTGAAGCTTTCTTT.

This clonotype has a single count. The CDR3 region has the DNA TGTGCCACCAGCAGAGGGGGACAGGGGACGGCCGAGCAGTACTTC. This codes for CATSRGGQGTAEQYF. V usage is TRBV15 and J usage is TRBJ2-7, with TRBD1 matching over 10 bases. This CDR3 has 15 amino acids. With V trimmed by 1 base and J by 6 bases, 6 bases remained unmatched. The germline V gene has CDR1 LNHNV and CDR2 YYDKDF (reference sequence).

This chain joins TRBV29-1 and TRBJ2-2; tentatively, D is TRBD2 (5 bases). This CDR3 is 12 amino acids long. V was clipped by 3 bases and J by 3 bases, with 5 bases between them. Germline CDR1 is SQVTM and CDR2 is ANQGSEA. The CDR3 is CSVERDTGELFF. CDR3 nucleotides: TGCAGCGTTGAGAGGGACACCGGGGAGCTGTTTTTT.

CDR3 residues: CASSYQQNTEAFF. The CDR3, as DNA: TGTGCCAGCAGTTATCAGCAGAACACTGAAGCTTTCTTT. The chain has TRBV28 and TRBJ1-1; D unclear. Germline lookup yields CDR1 MDHEN and CDR2 SYDVKM. CDR3 length equals 13 residues. V gave up 4 bases and J gave up 1 base, with 7 bases separating them.

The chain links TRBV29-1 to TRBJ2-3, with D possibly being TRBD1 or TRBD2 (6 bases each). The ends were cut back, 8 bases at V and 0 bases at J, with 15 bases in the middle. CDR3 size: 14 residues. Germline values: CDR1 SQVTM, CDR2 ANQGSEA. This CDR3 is CSSGGGTSTDTQYF. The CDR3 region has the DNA TGCAGCTCCGGAGGGGGTACTAGCACAGATACGCAGTATTTT.

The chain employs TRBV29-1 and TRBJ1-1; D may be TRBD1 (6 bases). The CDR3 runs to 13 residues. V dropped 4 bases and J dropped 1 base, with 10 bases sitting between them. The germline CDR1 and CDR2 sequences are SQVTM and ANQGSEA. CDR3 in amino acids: CSVGEDRNTEAFF. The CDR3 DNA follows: TGCAGCGTTGGAGAGGACAGGAACACTGAAGCTTTCTTT.

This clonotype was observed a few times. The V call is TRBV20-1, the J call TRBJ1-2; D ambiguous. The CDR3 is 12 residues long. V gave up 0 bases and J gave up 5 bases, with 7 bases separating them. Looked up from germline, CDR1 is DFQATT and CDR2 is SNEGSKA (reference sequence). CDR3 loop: CSAREGRYGYTF. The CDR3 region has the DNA TGCAGTGCTAGAGAAGGACGTTATGGCTACACCTTC.

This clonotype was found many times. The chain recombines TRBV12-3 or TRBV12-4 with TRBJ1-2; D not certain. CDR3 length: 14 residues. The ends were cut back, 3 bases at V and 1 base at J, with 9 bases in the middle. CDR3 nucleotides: TGTGCCAGCAGTTTTAAGCGTCTTAACTATGGCTACACCTTC. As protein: CASSFKRLNYGYTF.

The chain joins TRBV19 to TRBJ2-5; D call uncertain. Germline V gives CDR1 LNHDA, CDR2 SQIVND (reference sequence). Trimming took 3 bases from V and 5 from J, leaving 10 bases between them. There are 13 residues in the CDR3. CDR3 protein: CASSIPSAETQYF. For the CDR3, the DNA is TGTGCCAGTAGTATCCCCTCGGCGGAGACCCAGTACTTC. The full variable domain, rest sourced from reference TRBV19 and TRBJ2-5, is DGGITQSPKYLFRKEGQNVTLSCEQNLNHDAMYWYRQDPGQGLRLIYYSQIVNDFQKGDIAEGYSVSREKKESFPLTVTSAQKNPTAFYLCASSIPSAETQYFGPGTRLLVL.

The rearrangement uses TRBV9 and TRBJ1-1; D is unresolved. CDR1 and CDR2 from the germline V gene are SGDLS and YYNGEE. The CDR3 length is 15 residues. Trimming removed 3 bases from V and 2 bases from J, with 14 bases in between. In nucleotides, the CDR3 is TGTGCCAGCAGCGGGGGTGCGGGGAGAAACACTGAAGCTTTCTTT. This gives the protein CASSGGAGRNTEAFF.

This CDR3 is CSAPGQGYGYTF. The CDR3 DNA is TGCAGTGCTCCCGGACAGGGGTATGGCTACACCTTC. The chain couples TRBV20-1 to TRBJ1-2, with TRBD1 matching 9 bases. Losses at the gene ends were 5 bases for V and 5 bases for J; bases not matched to a gene: 3. The CDR3 totals 12 residues. CDR1 is DFQATT and CDR2 is SNEGSKA in the germline V gene (reference sequence).

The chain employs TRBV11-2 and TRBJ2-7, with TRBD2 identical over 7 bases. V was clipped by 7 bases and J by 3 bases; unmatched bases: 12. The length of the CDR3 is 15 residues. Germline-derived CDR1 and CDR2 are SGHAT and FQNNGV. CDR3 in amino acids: CASTQILGGNYEQYF. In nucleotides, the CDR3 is TGTGCCAGCACCCAGATACTGGGGGGGAACTACGAGCAGTACTTC. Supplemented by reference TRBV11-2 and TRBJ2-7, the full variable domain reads EAGVAQSPRYKIIEKRQSVAFWCNPISGHATLYWYQQILGQGPKLLIQFQNNGVVDDSQLPKDRFSAERLKGVDSTLKIQPAKLEDSAVYLCASTQILGGNYEQYFGPGTRLTVT.

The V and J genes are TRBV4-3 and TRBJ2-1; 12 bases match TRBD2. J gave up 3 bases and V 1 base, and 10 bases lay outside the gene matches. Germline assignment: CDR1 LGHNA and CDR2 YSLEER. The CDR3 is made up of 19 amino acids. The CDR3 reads CASSQVSPSGGAFYNEQFF. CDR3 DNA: TGCGCCAGCAGCCAAGTTAGTCCTAGCGGGGGGGCCTTCTACAATGAGCAGTTCTTC.

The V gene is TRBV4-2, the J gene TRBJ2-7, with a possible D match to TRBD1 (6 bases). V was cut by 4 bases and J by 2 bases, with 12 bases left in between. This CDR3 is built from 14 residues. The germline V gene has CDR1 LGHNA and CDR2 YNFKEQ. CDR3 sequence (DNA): TGTGCCAGCAGCCCGTTGGACAGTGCCTACGAGCAGTACTTC. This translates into CASSPLDSAYEQYF.

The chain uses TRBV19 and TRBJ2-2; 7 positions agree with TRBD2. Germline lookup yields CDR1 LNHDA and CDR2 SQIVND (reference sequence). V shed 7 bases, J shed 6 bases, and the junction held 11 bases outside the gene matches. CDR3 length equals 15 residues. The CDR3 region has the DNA TGTGCCAGTACTGGACTAGAACGTCACGCCGGGGAGCTGTTTTTT. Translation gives CASTGLERHAGELFF.

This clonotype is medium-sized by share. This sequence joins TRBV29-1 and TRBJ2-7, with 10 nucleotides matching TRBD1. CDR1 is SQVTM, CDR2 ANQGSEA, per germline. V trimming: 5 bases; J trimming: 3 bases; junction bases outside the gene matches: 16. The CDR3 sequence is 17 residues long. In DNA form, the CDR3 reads TGCAGCGTTAGTGGGGAGACAGGGGGCGCGATCATCTACGAGCAGTACTTC. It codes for CSVSGETGGAIIYEQYF.

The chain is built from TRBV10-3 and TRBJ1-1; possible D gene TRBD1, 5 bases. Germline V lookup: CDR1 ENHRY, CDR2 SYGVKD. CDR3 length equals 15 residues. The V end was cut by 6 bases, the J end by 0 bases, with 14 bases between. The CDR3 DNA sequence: TGTGCCATCAGAGCCAACGAGGGGATGAACACTGAAGCTTTCTTT. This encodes CAIRANEGMNTEAFF.

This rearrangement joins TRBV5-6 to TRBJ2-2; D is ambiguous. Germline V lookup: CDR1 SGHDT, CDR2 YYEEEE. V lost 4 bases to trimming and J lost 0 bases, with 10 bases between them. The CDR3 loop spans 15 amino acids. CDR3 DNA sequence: TGTGCCAGCAGCCGCTGGGAAGCGAACACCGGGGAGCTGTTTTTT. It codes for CASSRWEANTGELFF.